This T cell receptor (beta chain) emerged from a study of T cell changes during pregnancy in multiple sclerosis. The method was immunoSEQ multiplex PCR; TCRdb's version includes in-frame clones alone and lacks a portion of them. The profile shows about 28,000 clones, about 85% of them singletons. This CDR3 is 20 amino acids long. Germline CDR1 and CDR2: MNHEY and SMNVEV (reference sequence). J gave up 4 bases and V 6 bases, and 25 bases lay outside the gene matches. The sequencing used CD8+ T cells from peripheral blood mononuclear cells, collected after pregnancy. The chain links TRBV27 to TRBJ2-7, with TRBD2 matching over 9 bases. The receptor was derived from a female donor with multiple sclerosis, enrolled in a pregnancy study. CDR3 residues: CASSTRGGSGGKHRGYEQYF. The CDR3, as DNA: TGTGCCAGCAGCACCCGAGGGGGTAGCGGGGGAAAACACCGTGGATACGAGCAGTACTTC.